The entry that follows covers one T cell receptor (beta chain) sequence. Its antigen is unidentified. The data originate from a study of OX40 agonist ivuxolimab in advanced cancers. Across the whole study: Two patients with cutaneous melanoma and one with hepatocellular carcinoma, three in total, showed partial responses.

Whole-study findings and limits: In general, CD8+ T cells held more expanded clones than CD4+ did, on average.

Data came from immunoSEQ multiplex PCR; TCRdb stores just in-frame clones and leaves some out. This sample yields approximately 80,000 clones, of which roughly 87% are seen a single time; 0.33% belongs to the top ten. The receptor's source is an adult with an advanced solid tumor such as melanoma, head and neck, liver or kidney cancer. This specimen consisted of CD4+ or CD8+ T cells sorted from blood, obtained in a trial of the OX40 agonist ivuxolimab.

The CDR3 reads CASSPVHRGLWEKLFF. DNA for the CDR3: TGTGCCAGCAGCCCAGTGCACAGGGGGCTTTGGGAAAAACTGTTTTTT. The rearrangement joins TRBV7-8 to TRBJ1-4; TRBD1 matches 9 bases. Germline V gene data show CDR1 as SGHVS and CDR2 as FQNEAQ. The length of the CDR3 is 16 residues. J gave up 8 bases and V 5 bases, and 12 bases lay outside the gene matches. The whole variable domain, remainder taken from reference TRBV7-8 and TRBJ1-4, is GAGVSQSPRYKVAKRGQDVALRCDPISGHVSLFWYQQALGQGPEFLTYFQNEAQLDKSGLPSDRFFAERPEGSVSTLKIQRTQQEDSAVYLCASSPVHRGLWEKLFFGSGTQLSVL.